The 5 T cell receptor beta chains in this list originate from one sample, sequenced in a study of cytomegalovirus exposure and HLA in healthy donors. Use of 60 Vbeta and 13 Jbeta primers characterized the PCR. Clones were read by immunoSEQ multiplex PCR, and TCRdb kept only the in-frame ones, dropping some. The table lists approximately 150,000 clones, about 70% of them singletons, with 8.5% to 12% in the top ten. Sequencing was done on a sample of PBMCs. Source of these receptors: a man aged 25-45 years in good health and CMV-seropositive.

The chain combines TRBV6-4 with TRBJ2-2; 15 bases align to TRBD2. CDR1 and CDR2 (germline): MRHNA, SNTAGT. The V segment lost 4 bases and the J segment 4 bases; nucleotides outside the gene matches: 4. This CDR3 region has 17 residues. This CDR3 is CASSAGGLAGGTGELFF. The CDR3 nucleotides are TGTGCCAGCAGTGCTGGGGGACTAGCGGGAGGCACCGGGGAGCTGTTTTTT.

The CDR3 DNA sequence: TGTGCCACCAGCAGAGTCGCGAGTGAAGCTTTCTTT. Translating gives CATSRVASEAFF. This chain links TRBV15 with TRBJ1-1; D is undetermined. Germline-derived CDR1 and CDR2 are LNHNV and YYDKDF (reference sequence). The V gene lost 1 base and the J gene lost 7 bases, with 7 bases spanning the gap. The CDR3 is made up of 12 amino acids. Combining the CDR3 with reference TRBV15 and TRBJ1-1 gives the whole variable domain DAMVIQNPRYQVTQFGKPVTLSCSQTLNHNVMYWYQQKSSQAPKLLFHYYDKDFNNEADTPDNFQSRRPNTSFCFLDIRSPGLGDTAMYLCATSRVASEAFFGQGTRLTVV.

This clone was found many times. This rearrangement joins TRBV28 to TRBJ2-1; TRBD1 aligns across 9 bases. In germline, CDR1 is MDHEN, CDR2 SYDVKM. Unmatched junction bases numbered 5, after V lost 5 bases and J lost 3 bases. The CDR3 consists of 15 residues. The chain's CDR3 is CASSRGQGIYNEQFF. CDR3 nucleotide sequence: TGTGCCAGCAGTAGGGGACAGGGCATCTACAATGAGCAGTTCTTC.

The chain joins TRBV7-8 to TRBJ1-1, with D unresolved. Trimming left V 5 bases short and J 4 bases short, with 17 bases between. CDR1 is SGHVS, CDR2 FQNEAQ, per germline. CDR3 size: 15 residues. The CDR3 protein is CASSPLSGRGTEAFF. Written as DNA, the CDR3 is TGTGCCAGCAGCCCCCTCAGCGGACGGGGCACTGAAGCTTTCTTT.

The V call is TRBV5-1, the J call TRBJ1-4; TRBD1 is a possible D gene (5 bases). Trimming cost V 0 bases and J 8 bases, with 14 bases left between them. Germline CDR1 is SGHRS and CDR2 is YFSETQ. CDR3 length: 15 residues. In DNA, the CDR3 is TGCGCCAGCAGCTTGGTCTTAGGGGATGGGGAAAAACTGTTTTTT. Residues: CASSLVLGDGEKLFF.